This entry lists 18 T cell receptor beta chains sequenced from one sample in a study of Ad26.COV2.S vaccination and SARS-CoV-2 variants. Noted treatment: roughly 19 received Ad26.COV2.S at low or high dose, single or two shots; about five received placebo; per-sample allocation not given. Collection of the samples took place on day 63 after the first injection of vaccine or placebo. Here immunoSEQ multiplex PCR was the method, and the copy in TCRdb shows in-frame clones only, minus some. This table has almost 400,000 clones, about 89% appearing once. The sequencing here drew on peripheral blood, taken in a trial of Ad26.COV2.S vaccine versus placebo. The receptors shown here come from a person between 18 and 65 years old who received the Ad26.COV2.S COVID-19 vaccine or a placebo.

The chain carries TRBV6-5 and TRBJ1-5; maybe TRBD1 (5 bases). This CDR3 is 13 amino acids long. Germline V gene sequence: CDR1 MNHEY, CDR2 SVGAGI. V was shortened by 4 bases and J by 5 bases, with 9 bases between the two germline ends. This CDR3 is CASSFPGDQPQHF. The CDR3 DNA reads as TGTGCCAGCAGTTTTCCGGGGGATCAGCCCCAGCATTTT.

The V call is TRBV4-1, the J call TRBJ2-3, with 7 positions matching TRBD2. This CDR3 comprises 15 residues. V gave up 1 base and J gave up 6 bases; unmatched junction bases: 7. Germline V gene sequence: CDR1 MGHRA, CDR2 YSYEKL. CDR3 protein: CASSQGLAFSDTQYF. For the CDR3, the DNA is TGCGCCAGCAGCCAAGGACTAGCTTTTTCGGATACGCAGTATTTT.

The chain uses TRBV2 and TRBJ1-2; 8 nucleotides match TRBD1. In germline, CDR1 is SNHLY, CDR2 FYNNEI. This CDR3 comprises 15 residues. V lost 4 bases and J lost 5; bases outside the gene matches: 9. Written as DNA, the CDR3 is TGTGCCAGCAGTGGGGCCGGACAGGGCAGGTATGGCTACACCTTC. This translates into CASSGAGQGRYGYTF.

This chain links TRBV7-8 with TRBJ2-5; D may be TRBD1 (6 bases). V was cut by 2 bases and J by 5 bases, with 12 bases left in between. Germline lookup yields CDR1 SGHVS and CDR2 FQNEAQ. The CDR3 has 14 amino acids. In DNA, the CDR3 is TGTGCCAGCAGCTTAAGGGGACATTGGGAGACCCAGTACTTC. This sequence encodes CASSLRGHWETQYF.

The chain carries TRBV20-1 and TRBJ2-2, with D perhaps assigned TRBD1 or TRBD2 (6 bases each). The V and J ends lost 3 bases and 6 bases respectively, with 17 bases between them. There are 15 residues in the CDR3. From germline, CDR1 is DFQATT and CDR2 SNEGSKA (reference sequence). The CDR3 here is CSASEGGGSAGELFF. Written as DNA, the CDR3 is TGCAGTGCTAGTGAGGGGGGCGGTTCGGCCGGGGAGCTGTTTTTT.

There are a few counts of this clone. The chain has TRBV4-1 and TRBJ1-2, with D unresolved. This CDR3 is 15 amino acids long. The V and J ends lost 1 base and 7 bases respectively, with 16 bases between them. Germline V lookup: CDR1 MGHRA, CDR2 YSYEKL. In nucleotides, the CDR3 is TGCGCCAGCAGCCAAGGTCGTAGAGATGTTGGTGGCTACACCTTC. This encodes CASSQGRRDVGGYTF.

This clone has more than one count but fewer than ten. The J gene is TRBJ2-1, the V gene TRBV7-6; D is unclear. CDR3 size: 17 residues. The germline V gene has CDR1 SGHVS and CDR2 FNYEAQ. The V and J ends lost 5 bases and 0 bases respectively, with 17 bases between them. The CDR3 spells CASSPHGRQSSYNEQFF. The CDR3 DNA is TGTGCCAGCAGCCCCCACGGGCGGCAGAGCTCCTACAATGAGCAGTTCTTC.

This clone occurred once. The chain is built from TRBV14 and TRBJ2-1; 7 positions match TRBD2. The CDR3 loop spans 14 amino acids. Trimming took 3 bases from V and 5 from J; bases not matched to a gene: 4. The germline V gene has CDR1 SGHDN and CDR2 FVKESK. The CDR3 region is CASSHRDYHNEQFF. The CDR3 DNA reads TGTGCCAGCAGCCATCGGGACTACCACAATGAGCAGTTCTTC.

The chain uses TRBV27 and TRBJ2-2, with D uncertain. The V gene's germline CDR1 is MNHEY and CDR2 SMNVEV (reference sequence). The CDR3 covers 14 residues. V lost 0 bases, J lost 1 base, and 3 bases lay in between. This CDR3 is CASSLSLNTGELFF. The DNA of the CDR3 is TGTGCCAGCAGTTTATCCTTGAACACCGGGGAGCTGTTTTTT.

This rearrangement joins TRBV11-2 to TRBJ2-7; D is perhaps TRBD2 (5 bases). The CDR3 sequence is 15 residues long. The germline CDR1 and CDR2 sequences are SGHAT and FQNNGV. Trimming took 1 base from V and 6 from J, leaving 16 bases between them. In DNA, the CDR3 is TGTGCCAGCAGCTTAGTCGGACGGGGTGGGAGCGAGCAGTACTTC. This sequence encodes CASSLVGRGGSEQYF.

This chain links TRBV9 with TRBJ1-2; D not resolved. CDR1 is SGDLS, CDR2 YYNGEE, per germline. CDR3 length equals 14 residues. V was pared by 4 bases and J by 5 bases, with 15 bases between. For the CDR3, the DNA is TGTGCCAGCAGCCCCGCAGGATACCCTTATGGCTACACCTTC. This encodes CASSPAGYPYGYTF.

The chain links TRBV18 to TRBJ1-1; D is ambiguous. Germline assignment: CDR1 KGHSH and CDR2 LQKENI. Trimming pared 3 bases from V and 1 base from J, leaving 9 bases between. This CDR3 is 14 amino acids long. The CDR3 region is CASSPGLENTEAFF. The CDR3 region has the DNA TGTGCCAGCTCACCTGGACTGGAGAACACTGAAGCTTTCTTT.

The gene calls are TRBV28 and TRBJ2-2; perhaps TRBD2 as D (6 bases). With 3 bases removed from V and 7 bases from J, the gap between germline ends came to 12 bases. CDR3 length equals 14 residues. Germline V gives CDR1 MDHEN, CDR2 SYDVKM. CDR3 in DNA: TGTGCCAGCAGTTTGCGTCGGGGAGGCGGGGAGCTGTTTTTT. Translation: CASSLRRGGGELFF.

The rearrangement links TRBV7-9 to TRBJ2-7; TRBD2 matches 7 bases. The CDR3 extends over 15 amino acids. Germline V lookup: CDR1 SEHNR, CDR2 FQNEAQ (reference sequence). V shed 5 bases, J shed 5 bases, and the junction held 12 bases outside the gene matches. CDR3 sequence reads: CASSPSSLGLHEQYF. The CDR3 coding sequence is TGTGCCAGCAGCCCCAGCTCACTGGGACTACACGAGCAGTACTTC. Together with reference TRBV7-9 and TRBJ2-7, the CDR3 gives the full variable domain: DTGVSQNPRHKITKRGQNVTFRCDPISEHNRLYWYRQTLGQGPEFLTYFQNEAQLEKSRLLSDRFSAERPKGSFSTLEIQRTEQGDSAMYLCASSPSSLGLHEQYFGPGTRLTVT.

The V and J genes are TRBV5-1 and TRBJ2-7; D perhaps matches TRBD2 (5 bases). Germline V gene lookup returns CDR1 SGHRS and CDR2 YFSETQ. V gave up 4 bases and J gave up 3 bases, with 14 bases separating them. This CDR3 is built from 14 residues. CDR3 bases: TGCGCCAGCAGCACCGACTACCCAAACTACGAGCAGTACTTC. Protein product: CASSTDYPNYEQYF.

The chain couples TRBV7-9 to TRBJ2-5; TRBD2 is a possible D gene (6 bases). This CDR3 contains 15 residues. Trimming left V 5 bases short and J 5 bases short, with 18 bases between. From germline, CDR1 is SEHNR and CDR2 FQNEAQ (reference sequence). CDR3: CASSTGRRGRETQYF. The CDR3 DNA follows: TGTGCCAGCAGCACCGGACGGAGGGGTCGCGAGACCCAGTACTTC.

This clone occurred a few times. Other DNA sequences in the same sample also yield this CDR3. The chain couples TRBV4-1 to TRBJ2-7; TRBD1 agrees at 8 bases. CDR1 and CDR2 from the germline V gene are MGHRA and YSYEKL. The CDR3 consists of 14 residues. With 1 base clipped from V and 2 bases from J, the junction kept 1 base outside the gene matches. DNA for the CDR3: TGCGCCAGCAGCCAAGTACAGGGGGCCTACGAGCAGTACTTC. Amino acid sequence: CASSQVQGAYEQYF.

The chain couples TRBV5-5 to TRBJ1-6; no firm D call. Germline loops: CDR1 SGHKS, CDR2 YYEKEE (reference sequence). Between the trimmed V and J ends, which lost 0 bases and 7 bases, there was a span of 5 bases. The CDR3 has 13 amino acids. This CDR3 reads CASSLEVNSPLHF. For the CDR3, the DNA is TGTGCCAGCAGCTTGGAGGTAAATTCACCCCTCCACTTT.